One sample yielded the 24 T cell receptor beta chains listed below, sequenced in a study of T cell responses to AZD1222 COVID-19 vaccine. The method was immunoSEQ multiplex PCR; TCRdb's version includes in-frame clones alone and lacks a portion of them. Seen here are around 78,000 clones, roughly 90% observed once, and the top ten hold 1.2% to 1.5%. The material sequenced was peripheral blood, taken 28 days after the second AZD1222 dose. Receptor source: an adult who received the AZD1222 COVID-19 vaccine.

V usage is TRBV18 and J usage is TRBJ1-3; no reliable D call. Germline-derived CDR1 and CDR2 are KGHSH and LQKENI. Trimming stripped 4 bases from V and 4 bases from J, with 17 bases between. The CDR3 loop spans 16 amino acids. In DNA form, the CDR3 reads TGTGCCAGCTCACAGAGCGACGGAGGAGGAGGAAACACCATATATTTT. It encodes CASSQSDGGGGNTIYF.

The chain recombines TRBV6-4 with TRBJ2-1, with 9 bases fitting TRBD1. CDR1 MRHNA and CDR2 SNTAGT come from the germline V gene. This CDR3 region has 14 residues. V dropped 10 bases and J dropped 3; count of bases not matched to a gene: 7. The CDR3 bases are TGTGCCACCTCTCAGGACAGGGGCTACAATGAGCAGTTCTTC. Protein sequence: CATSQDRGYNEQFF.

The chain carries TRBV5-1 and TRBJ1-4; 7 bases agree with TRBD1. CDR3 length: 15 residues. The germline V gene has CDR1 SGHRS and CDR2 YFSETQ. After removal of 7 bases from V and 3 bases from J, the junction contained 9 bases not matched to a gene. CDR3 nucleotide sequence: TGCGCCAGCGGGGTGTCCGGGACAGCTAATGAAAAACTGTTTTTT. Translating gives CASGVSGTANEKLFF.

The table lists this clone with a few counts. The J gene is TRBJ2-7, the V gene TRBV5-1; 7 positions agree with TRBD1. Trimming removed 4 bases from V and 5 bases from J; junction bases left unmatched: 12. Germline-derived CDR1 and CDR2 are SGHRS and YFSETQ. The CDR3 runs to 15 residues. Here the CDR3 reads CASSQRQGNSHEQYF. DNA for the CDR3: TGCGCCAGCAGCCAAAGACAGGGCAATTCCCACGAGCAGTACTTC. The entire variable domain, with the rest obtained from reference TRBV5-1 and TRBJ2-7, is as follows: KAGVTQTPRYLIKTRGQQVTLSCSPISGHRSVSWYQQTPGQGLQFLFEYFSETQRNKGNFPGRFSGRQFSNSRSEMNVSTLELGDSALYLCASSQRQGNSHEQYFGPGTRLTVT.

V and J are TRBV2 and TRBJ1-6, with D possibly TRBD1 on 6 matching bases. The CDR3 loop spans 14 amino acids. V gave up 5 bases and J gave up 6 bases, with 11 bases separating them. CDR1 is SNHLY and CDR2 is FYNNEI in the germline V gene. The CDR3 reads CASSLGQINSPLHF. The DNA of the CDR3 is TGTGCCAGCAGTCTCGGACAGATTAATTCACCCCTCCACTTT.

This chain links TRBV6-2 or TRBV6-3 with TRBJ2-6; tentatively, D is TRBD1 or TRBD2 (5 bases each). The CDR3 covers 18 residues. V lost 0 bases, J lost 0 bases, and 12 bases lay in between. Germline CDR1 is MNHEY and CDR2 is SVGEGT. The CDR3 nucleotides read TGTGCCAGCAGTTACTCGACGAGGGGAAGCTCTGGGGCCAACGTCCTGACTTTC. Protein sequence: CASSYSTRGSSGANVLTF.

The V and J genes are TRBV6-6 and TRBJ2-7; a weak D match, TRBD1 (6 bases). In germline, CDR1 is MNHNY, CDR2 SVGAGI (reference sequence). The V and J ends lost 4 bases and 3 bases respectively, with 13 bases between them. This CDR3 comprises 14 residues. CDR3 sequence: CASSSGAAYYEQYF. In DNA, the CDR3 is TGTGCCAGCAGTTCAGGGGCGGCTTACTACGAGCAGTACTTC.

This clone was found once. The chain couples TRBV28 to TRBJ2-3; maybe TRBD2 (6 bases). The CDR3 sequence is 15 residues long. Deletions cut 4 bases from V and 1 base from J, with 12 bases between. CDR1 is MDHEN and CDR2 is SYDVKM in the germline V gene. For the CDR3, the DNA is TGTGCCAGCAGTTCTACGGGACTCGGCACAGATACGCAGTATTTT. It codes for CASSSTGLGTDTQYF. The complete variable domain, with remaining parts taken from reference TRBV28 and TRBJ2-3, reads DVKVTQSSRYLVKRTGEKVFLECVQDMDHENMFWYRQDPGLGLRLIYFSYDVKMKEKGDIPEGYSVSREKKERFSLILESASTNQTSMYLCASSSTGLGTDTQYFGPGTRLTVL.

The chain recombines TRBV25-1 with TRBJ1-4; D gene uncertain. The CDR3 contains 13 residues. V shed 1 base and J shed 8 bases, with 8 bases lying between them. In germline, CDR1 is MGHDK, CDR2 SYGVNS. The CDR3 nucleotides read TGTGCCAGCAGTGAATTCATCAGCGAAAAACTGTTTTTT. Translated: CASSEFISEKLFF.

The table lists this clone with a few counts. V gene TRBV9 combines with J gene TRBJ2-7; D unresolved. Germline V gene data show CDR1 as SGDLS and CDR2 as YYNGEE. The CDR3 consists of 11 residues. The ends were cut back, 0 bases at V and 7 bases at J, with 5 bases in the middle. CDR3 nucleotide sequence: TGTGCCAGCAGCGTAGTGCAGGAGCAGTACTTC. Its translation: CASSVVQEQYF.

This chain links TRBV9 with TRBJ2-2, with 7 bases identical to TRBD1. Germline-derived CDR1 and CDR2 are SGDLS and YYNGEE. This CDR3 spans 13 amino acids. V dropped 6 bases and J dropped 1; count of bases not matched to a gene: 0. DNA of the CDR3: TGTGCCAGCAACAGGGGGAACACCGGGGAGCTGTTTTTT. It codes for CASNRGNTGELFF.

J is TRBJ2-2 and V is TRBV9; D might be TRBD1 (6 bases). In germline, CDR1 is SGDLS, CDR2 YYNGEE. Trimming left V 0 bases short and J 6 bases short, with 15 bases between. This CDR3 region has 16 residues. Here the CDR3 reads CASSVVGGGSAGELFF. The CDR3 DNA sequence: TGTGCCAGCAGCGTAGTTGGTGGGGGCTCGGCCGGGGAGCTGTTTTTT.

The chain recombines TRBV28 with TRBJ1-2; 8 positions agree with TRBD1. The CDR3 is 12 amino acids. Germline CDR1 MDHEN, CDR2 SYDVKM. After removal of 6 bases from V and 8 bases from J, the junction contained 5 bases not matched to a gene. The CDR3 nucleotides are TGTGCCAGCAGCCCAGACAGGGGAGGCTACACCTTC. Translated, it gives CASSPDRGGYTF.

This chain uses TRBV25-1 with TRBJ1-5; no clear D gene. This CDR3 comprises 15 residues. Germline CDR1 MGHDK, CDR2 SYGVNS. Trimming took off 6 bases at V and 2 bases at J, with 14 bases between the two ends. In nucleotides, the CDR3 is TGTGCCAGCAGCGGACTTGGGCAGGGCAATCAGCCCCAGCATTTT. The encoded protein is CASSGLGQGNQPQHF.

This chain joins TRBV5-1 and TRBJ2-1; 9 bases are a match to TRBD2. The CDR3 is 15 amino acids. V lost 0 bases and J lost 4; bases outside the gene matches: 2. CDR1 is SGHRS and CDR2 is YFSETQ in the germline V gene. The CDR3 is CASSLESGGYNEQFF. The DNA for the CDR3 is TGCGCCAGCAGCTTGGAAAGCGGGGGGTACAATGAGCAGTTCTTC.

The V and J genes are TRBV5-1 and TRBJ1-3; no firm D call. V was shortened by 0 bases and J by 3 bases, with 4 bases between the two germline ends. In germline, CDR1 is SGHRS, CDR2 YFSETQ. The CDR3 runs 13 residues. The CDR3: CASSLGDGNTIYF. The CDR3 nucleotides read TGCGCCAGCAGCTTGGGCGATGGAAACACCATATATTTT.

This chain's CDR3 is CASSLFNRGLAKNIQYF. The CDR3 nucleotides read TGTGCCAGCAGTTTATTTAATAGGGGGCTAGCCAAAAACATTCAGTACTTC. The chain uses TRBV28 and TRBJ2-4; the match to TRBD1 covers 7 bases. The CDR3 extends over 17 amino acids. After removal of 1 base from V and 0 bases from J, the junction contained 6 bases not matched to a gene. CDR1 and CDR2 from the germline V gene are MDHEN and SYDVKM.

This clone was seen once. The chain employs TRBV7-2 and TRBJ1-3; unclear D gene. Germline values: CDR1 SGHTA, CDR2 FQGNSA. This CDR3 comprises 13 residues. V lost 5 bases to trimming and J lost 0 bases, with 5 bases between them. In DNA form, the CDR3 reads TGTGCCAGCAGCCCGGCCTCTGGAAACACCATATATTTT. Translation: CASSPASGNTIYF.

V is TRBV3-1 (or the pseudogene TRBV3-2) and J is TRBJ1-1, with D perhaps TRBD1 (5 bases). The CDR3 is 15 amino acids. The germline V gene encodes CDR1 LGHDT and CDR2 YNNKEL (reference sequence). The germline V and J ends were trimmed by 3 bases and 0 bases, with 11 bases remaining between them. The CDR3: CASSHIQGMNTEAFF. The CDR3 DNA is TGTGCCAGCAGCCACATTCAGGGCATGAACACTGAAGCTTTCTTT.

V is TRBV28 and J is TRBJ1-5, with 7 bases aligning to TRBD1. Trimming removed 3 bases from V and 6 bases from J; junction bases left unmatched: 11. In germline, CDR1 is MDHEN, CDR2 SYDVKM. This CDR3 spans 16 amino acids. The CDR3 region is CASSFPDRRESQPQHF. CDR3 coding DNA: TGTGCCAGCAGTTTCCCGGACAGGCGGGAGAGTCAGCCCCAGCATTTT.

The table lists this clone with a few counts. The chain employs TRBV2 and TRBJ1-1, with 7 bases that match TRBD1. The CDR3 is 15 residues long. Germline assignment: CDR1 SNHLY and CDR2 FYNNEI. V shed 5 bases, J shed 2 bases, and the junction held 8 bases outside the gene matches. Here the CDR3 reads CASSPVRQGNTEAFF. In nucleotides, the CDR3 is TGTGCCAGCAGTCCAGTCCGACAGGGAAACACTGAAGCTTTCTTT.

V usage is TRBV19 and J usage is TRBJ2-2, with D possibly TRBD2 on 5 matching bases. This CDR3 is built from 14 residues. The V gene's germline CDR1 is LNHDA and CDR2 SQIVND (reference sequence). V lost 4 bases, J lost 4 bases, and 10 bases lay in between. The DNA of the CDR3 is TGTGCCAGTAGTACAGGACTCCCCACCGGGGAGCTGTTTTTT. It yields the protein CASSTGLPTGELFF.

V usage is TRBV6-5 and J usage is TRBJ2-4, with 7 bases aligning to TRBD2. Germline V gene sequence: CDR1 MNHEY, CDR2 SVGAGI. The CDR3 length is 15 residues. Losses at the gene ends were 5 bases for V and 0 bases for J; bases not matched to a gene: 4. CDR3 DNA sequence: TGTGCCAGCAGTAGCGGGGTCCTAGCCAAAAACATTCAGTACTTC. This codes for CASSSGVLAKNIQYF.

The chain combines TRBV4-2 with TRBJ1-2; weak D call: TRBD1 (6 bases). Trimming removed 0 bases from V and 8 bases from J, with 13 bases in between. The CDR3 has 14 residues. Germline assignment: CDR1 LGHNA and CDR2 YNFKEQ. The CDR3 DNA reads TGTGCCAGCAGCCAAGATTCTGGGGGGCGAGGCTACACCTTC. It translates to CASSQDSGGRGYTF.